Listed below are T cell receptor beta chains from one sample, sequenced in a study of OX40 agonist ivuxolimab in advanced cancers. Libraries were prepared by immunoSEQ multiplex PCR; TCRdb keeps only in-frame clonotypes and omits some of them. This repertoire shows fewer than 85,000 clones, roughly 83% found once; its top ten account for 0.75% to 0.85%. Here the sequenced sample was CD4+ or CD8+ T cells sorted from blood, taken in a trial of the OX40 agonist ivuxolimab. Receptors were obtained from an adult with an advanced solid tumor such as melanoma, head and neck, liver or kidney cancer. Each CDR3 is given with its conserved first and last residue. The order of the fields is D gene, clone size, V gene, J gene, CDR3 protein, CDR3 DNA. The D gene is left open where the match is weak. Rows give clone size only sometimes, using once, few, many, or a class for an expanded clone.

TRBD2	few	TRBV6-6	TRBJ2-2	CASRPYKRGDTGELFF	TGTGCCAGCAGGCCATATAAGCGGGGGGACACCGGGGAGCTGTTTTTT
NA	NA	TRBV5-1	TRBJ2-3	CASSLAPGRGTDTQYF	TGCGCCAGCAGCTTGGCTCCCGGCAGGGGCACAGATACGCAGTATTTT
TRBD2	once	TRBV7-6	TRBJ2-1	CASSYRDGGANYNEQFF	TGTGCCAGCAGCTATCGCGACGGGGGGGCTAATTACAATGAGCAGTTCTTC
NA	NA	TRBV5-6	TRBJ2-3	CASSLVGGRTDTQYF	TGTGCCAGCAGCTTGGTGGGGGGACGCACAGATACGCAGTATTTT
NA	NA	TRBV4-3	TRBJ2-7	CASSQVVWGSYEQYF	TGCGCCAGCAGCCAAGTGGTGTGGGGGAGCTACGAGCAGTACTTC
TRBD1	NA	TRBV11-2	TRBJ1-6	CASSRGQGGYNSPLHF	TGTGCCAGCAGTCGTGGACAGGGGGGTTATAATTCACCCCTCCACTTT
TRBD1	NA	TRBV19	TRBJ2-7	CASTFRGQGAYEQYF	TGTGCCAGTACCTTTCGGGGACAGGGGGCTTACGAGCAGTACTTC
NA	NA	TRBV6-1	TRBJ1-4	CASSATGGREKLFF	TGTGCCAGCAGTGCTACGGGGGGGAGGGAAAAACTGTTTTTT
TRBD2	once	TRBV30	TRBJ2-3	CAWSPASSSGAQYF	TGTGCCTGGTCTCCGGCGTCTTCGAGCGGGGCGCAGTATTTT
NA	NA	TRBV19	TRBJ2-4	CASSIVGTGSDIQYF	TGTGCCAGTAGTATAGTAGGGACGGGGAGTGACATTCAGTACTTC
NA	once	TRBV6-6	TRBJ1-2	CASNRGGRDYGYTF	TGTGCCTCCAATCGGGGGGGGAGGGACTATGGCTACACCTTC
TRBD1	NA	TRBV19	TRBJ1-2	CASSIMGQLYGYTF	TGTGCCAGTAGTATAATGGGACAGCTCTATGGCTACACCTTC
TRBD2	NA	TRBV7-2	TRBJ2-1	CASSLRAGGPDEQFF	TGTGCCAGCAGCTTAAGGGCGGGGGGGCCAGATGAGCAGTTCTTC
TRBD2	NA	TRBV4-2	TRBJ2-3	CASSLTSGTYLGDTQYF	TGTGCCAGCAGCCTGACTAGCGGGACATACCTGGGGGATACGCAGTATTTT
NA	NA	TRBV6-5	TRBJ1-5	CASKGGSQPQHF	TGTGCCAGCAAAGGGGGTTCTCAGCCCCAGCATTTT
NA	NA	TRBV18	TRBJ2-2	CASSPPGTGRANTGELFF	TGTGCCAGCTCACCCCCAGGAACAGGCAGGGCGAACACCGGGGAGCTGTTTTTT
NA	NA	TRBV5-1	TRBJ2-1	CASSPDYNEQFF	TGCGCCAGCAGCCCAGATTACAATGAGCAGTTCTTC
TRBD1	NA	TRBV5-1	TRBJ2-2	CASTGTVNTGELFF	TGCGCCAGCACCGGGACAGTCAACACCGGGGAGCTGTTTTTT
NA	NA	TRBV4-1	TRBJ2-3	CASSQEGTRTDTQYF	TGCGCCAGCAGCCAAGAGGGCACCAGAACAGATACGCAGTATTTT
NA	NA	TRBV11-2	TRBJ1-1	CASSMRSTEAFF	TGTGCCAGCAGCATGAGGTCGACTGAAGCTTTCTTT
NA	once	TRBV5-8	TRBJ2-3	CASSPGTSQADTQYF	TGTGCCAGCAGCCCCGGGACATCCCAGGCAGATACGCAGTATTTT
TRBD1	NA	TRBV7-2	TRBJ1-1	CASSPRDRDRWTEAFF	TGTGCCAGCAGCCCCCGGGACAGGGATCGTTGGACTGAAGCTTTCTTT
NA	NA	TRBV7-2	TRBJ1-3	CASSPQTGAGNTIYF	TGTGCCAGCAGCCCCCAGACAGGAGCTGGAAACACCATATATTTT
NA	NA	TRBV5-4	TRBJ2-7	CASSLWGPYEQYF	TGTGCCAGCAGCCTTTGGGGACCCTACGAGCAGTACTTC
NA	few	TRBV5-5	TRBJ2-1	CASSRNFPLRAYNEQFF	TGTGCCAGCAGTCGCAACTTCCCCCTAAGGGCCTACAATGAGCAGTTCTTC
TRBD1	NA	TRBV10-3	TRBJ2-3	CAISDLRGDTQYF	TGTGCCATCAGTGACCTCAGGGGGGATACGCAGTATTTT
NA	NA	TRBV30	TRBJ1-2	CAWSGVGEANYGYTF	TGTGCCTGGAGTGGTGTAGGAGAAGCTAACTATGGCTACACCTTC
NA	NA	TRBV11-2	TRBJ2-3	CASSLEGPKQYF	TGTGCCAGCAGCTTGGAGGGGCCAAAGCAGTATTTT
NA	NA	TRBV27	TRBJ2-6	CASSLRYPTDAGANVLTF	TGTGCCAGCAGTTTACGGTACCCCACAGACGCTGGGGCCAACGTCCTGACTTTC
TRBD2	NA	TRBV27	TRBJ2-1	CASSLSSGTGRFF	TGTGCCAGCAGTTTATCGAGCGGGACCGGGAGGTTCTTC
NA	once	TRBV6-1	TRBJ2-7	CASSEAGGRRSYEQYF	TGTGCCAGCAGTGAAGCAGGTGGTAGGAGATCCTACGAGCAGTACTTC
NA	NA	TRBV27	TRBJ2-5	CASSKSGPLETQYF	TGTGCCAGCAGCAAATCCGGGCCCTTGGAGACCCAGTACTTC
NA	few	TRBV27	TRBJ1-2	CASSLGRGGYTF	TGTGCCAGCAGTTTAGGGAGAGGGGGCTACACCTTC
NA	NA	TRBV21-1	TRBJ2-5	CASRNEETQYF	TGTGCCAGCAGGAACGAGGAGACCCAGTACTTC
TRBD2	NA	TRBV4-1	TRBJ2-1	CASSQEVAGIYNEQFF	TGCGCCAGCAGCCAAGAGGTAGCGGGGATCTACAATGAGCAGTTCTTC
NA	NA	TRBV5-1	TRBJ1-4	CASSRREEGNEKLFF	TGCGCCAGCAGCCGCAGGGAGGAGGGTAATGAAAAACTGTTTTTT
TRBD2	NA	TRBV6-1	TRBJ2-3	CASSVAGGTDTQYF	TGTGCCAGCAGTGTAGCGGGAGGCACAGATACGCAGTATTTT
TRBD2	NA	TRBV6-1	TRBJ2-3	CASRSSGGDTQYF	TGTGCCAGCAGATCTAGCGGGGGAGATACGCAGTATTTT
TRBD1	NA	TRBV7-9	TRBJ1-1	CASRASTGGSEAFF	TGTGCCAGCAGGGCGTCGACAGGGGGCTCTGAAGCTTTCTTT
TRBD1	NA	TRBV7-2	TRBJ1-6	CASSKGQGPPRAFNSPLHF	TGTGCCAGCAGTAAGGGACAGGGTCCCCCCCGGGCCTTTAATTCACCCCTCCACTTT
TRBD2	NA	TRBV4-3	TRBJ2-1	CASSLTSGGWNEQFF	TGCGCCAGCAGCCTCACTAGCGGGGGGTGGAATGAGCAGTTCTTC
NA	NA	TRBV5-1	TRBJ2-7	CASSLDDRYEQYF	TGCGCCAGCAGCTTGGATGACAGATACGAGCAGTACTTC
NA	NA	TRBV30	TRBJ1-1	CAWSDSLEAFF	TGTGCCTGGTCGGACAGCCTTGAAGCTTTCTTT
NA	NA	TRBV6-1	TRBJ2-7	CASTARIGTVLF	TGTGCCAGCACCGCAAGGATCGGGACGGTACTATTC
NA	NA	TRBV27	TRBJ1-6	CASSLSRGKDNSPLHF	TGTGCCAGCAGTTTATCAAGAGGGAAAGATAATTCACCCCTCCACTTT
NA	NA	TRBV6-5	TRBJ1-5	CASSPGRVFQPQHF	TGTGCCAGCAGCCCGGGACGGGTCTTTCAGCCCCAGCATTTT
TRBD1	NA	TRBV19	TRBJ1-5	CASTPGQGAHQPQHF	TGTGCCAGTACCCCTGGACAGGGGGCGCATCAGCCCCAGCATTTT
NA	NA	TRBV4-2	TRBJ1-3	CASSQDTGWGNTIYF	TGTGCCAGCAGCCAAGATACGGGATGGGGAAACACCATATATTTT
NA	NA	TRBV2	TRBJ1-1	CASSEFGAENTEAFF	TGTGCCAGCAGTGAATTCGGGGCAGAGAACACTGAAGCTTTCTTT
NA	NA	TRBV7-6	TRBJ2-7	CASSLGDQSSYEQYF	TGTGCCAGCAGCTTAGGAGACCAGAGCTCCTACGAGCAGTACTTC
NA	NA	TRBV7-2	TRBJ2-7	CASSFIGVPPEQYF	TGTGCCAGCAGCTTTATTGGGGTCCCTCCTGAGCAGTACTTC
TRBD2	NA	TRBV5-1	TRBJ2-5	CASSQGLAGGIETQYF	TGCGCCAGCAGCCAAGGACTAGCGGGGGGGATAGAGACCCAGTACTTC
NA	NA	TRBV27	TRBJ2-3	CASSKWDTDTQYF	TGTGCCAGCAGTAAATGGGACACAGATACGCAGTATTTT